Each of the 9 T cell receptor beta chains below was sequenced from the same sample in a study of early T cells in non-severe SARS-CoV-2 infection. TCRdb called the 5' RACE reads again in MiXCR, with one record for every CDR3 protein. The top ten hold less than 6% of the sample, which has tens of thousands of distinct CDR3 sequences, 4.5% to 5% seen once. Sequenced input: whole blood. These receptors originate from an adult who was a healthcare worker with PCR-confirmed SARS-CoV-2 infection or an uninfected control (not recorded which).

This clonotype is medium-sized. The rearrangement links TRBV2 to TRBJ2-2, with TRBD2 identical over 12 bases. With V trimmed by 8 bases and J by 7 bases, 14 bases remained unmatched. Germline CDR1 reads SNHLY; CDR2 reads FYNNEI. This CDR3 spans 17 amino acids. CDR3 bases: TGTGCCAGCGACCCCCTTTCTAGCGGGGGGGCCTTCGGGGAGCTGTTTTTT. As protein: CASDPLSSGGAFGELFF.

This clonotype was seen a handful of times. The rearrangement uses TRBV9 and TRBJ2-2, with 7 bases aligning to TRBD1. Germline V CDR1 and CDR2: SGDLS, YYNGEE. The CDR3 is 14 residues long. Germline trimming cut 3 bases from V and 9 bases from J; bases unmatched to any gene: 8. Here the CDR3 reads CASSGQGGGRELFF. In DNA, the CDR3 is TGTGCCAGCAGCGGACAGGGCGGTGGGAGGGAGCTGTTTTTT.

This clonotype came up many times. V gene TRBV20-1 combines with J gene TRBJ2-7; 8 bases agree with TRBD2. Germline V lookup: CDR1 DFQATT, CDR2 SNEGSKA (reference sequence). V trimming: 5 bases; J trimming: 7 bases; junction bases outside the gene matches: 13. The CDR3 is 14 amino acids. CDR3 nucleotides: TGCAGTGCTCCCCCCCCAGCGGGAGTGGGAGAGCAGTACTTC. As protein: CSAPPPAGVGEQYF.

This clonotype was observed many times. The chain recombines TRBV12-3 or TRBV12-4 with TRBJ2-1; D is undetermined. Trimming shortened V by 3 bases and J by 6 bases, and 9 bases separated the two germline ends. This CDR3 has 13 residues. This chain's CDR3 is CASSFSGSNEQFF. The CDR3 nucleotides are TGTGCCAGCAGTTTCTCGGGTAGCAATGAGCAGTTCTTC.

The rearrangement joins TRBV6-2 or TRBV6-3 to TRBJ1-5; maybe TRBD1 (6 bases). CDR3 length: 16 amino acids. Deletions cut 4 bases from V and 2 bases from J, with 15 bases between. Germline V CDR1 and CDR2: MNHEY, SVGEGT. The CDR3, as DNA: TGTGCCAGCAGTTTCGAAGGGGGTAGGGGCAATCAGCCCCAGCATTTT. The encoded protein is CASSFEGGRGNQPQHF.

The table lists this clonotype with a few counts. The chain carries TRBV5-1 and TRBJ2-1; 8 bases agree with TRBD2. CDR3 length equals 15 residues. Germline V gene data show CDR1 as SGHRS and CDR2 as YFSETQ. J gave up 8 bases and V 4 bases, and 11 bases lay outside the gene matches. This CDR3 reads CASSAGVAGIDEQFF. DNA of the CDR3: TGCGCCAGCAGCGCCGGGGTAGCGGGGATTGATGAGCAGTTCTTC.

This clonotype was seen many times. The chain carries TRBV30 and TRBJ1-2, with D tentatively TRBD1 (5 bases). V was clipped by 4 bases and J by 6 bases, with 18 bases between them. The V gene's germline CDR1 is GTSNPN and CDR2 SVGIG (reference sequence). The length of the CDR3 is 14 residues. The CDR3 nucleotides read TGTGCCTGGACCCGCGGGGCGGTGGGCGATGGCTACACCTTC. Protein: CAWTRGAVGDGYTF.

The CDR3: CASNGGTDTQYF. The CDR3 bases are TGTGCCAGCAATGGGGGCACAGATACGCAGTATTTT. The chain couples TRBV25-1 to TRBJ2-3; D remains ambiguous. V lost 7 bases, J lost 1 base, and 6 bases lay in between. There are 12 residues in the CDR3. CDR1 and CDR2 from the germline V gene are MGHDK and SYGVNS.

This clonotype was found many times. This chain uses TRBV6-5 with TRBJ1-4; unclear D gene. V was clipped by 7 bases and J by 7 bases, with 19 bases between them. This CDR3 contains 15 residues. Germline CDR1 MNHEY, CDR2 SVGAGI. The CDR3 DNA sequence: TGTGCCAGCACCCGGACTGGAGGGAAGGGTGAAAAACTGTTTTTT. This translates into CASTRTGGKGEKLFF.